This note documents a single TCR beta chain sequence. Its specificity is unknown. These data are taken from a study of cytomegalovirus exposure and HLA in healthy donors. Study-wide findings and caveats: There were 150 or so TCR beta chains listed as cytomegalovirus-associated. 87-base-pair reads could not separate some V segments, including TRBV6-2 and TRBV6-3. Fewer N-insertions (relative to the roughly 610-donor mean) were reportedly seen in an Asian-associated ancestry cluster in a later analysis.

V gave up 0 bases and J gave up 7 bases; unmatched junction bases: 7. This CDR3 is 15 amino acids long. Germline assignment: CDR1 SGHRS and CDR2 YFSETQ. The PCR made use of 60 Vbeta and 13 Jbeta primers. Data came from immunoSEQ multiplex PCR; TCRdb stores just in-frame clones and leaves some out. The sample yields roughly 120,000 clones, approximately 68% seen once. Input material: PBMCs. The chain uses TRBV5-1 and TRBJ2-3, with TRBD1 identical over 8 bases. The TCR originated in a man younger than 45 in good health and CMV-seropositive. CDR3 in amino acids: CASSLGIDRGNTQYF. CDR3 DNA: TGCGCCAGCAGCTTGGGGATCGACAGGGGAAATACGCAGTATTTT.